Shown below are 7 T cell receptor beta chains from a single sample sequenced in a study of breast tumors, draining lymph nodes, adjacent tissues. Breast cancer patients provided tissue from their axillary draining lymph nodes. MiXCR was run by TCRdb on the multiplex PCR reads, yielding one entry per CDR3 protein. The sample has roughly 80,000 distinct CDR3 sequences; approximately 19% are singletons. Material: axillary lymph node tissue. Receptor source: a female donor with breast cancer. Some clones in this sample may be carry-over from other donors' samples.

As regards this clonotype: At one end, the junction sequence differs from germline, possibly due to a read error. The chain recombines TRBV12-3 or TRBV12-4 with TRBJ2-2; 9 bases are shared with TRBD1. The CDR3 sequence is 16 residues long. The CDR3 DNA follows: TGTGCTAGTGGTTTGAGTGGCCGACAGGGGGGCGGGGGGCTGTTTTTT. It encodes CASGLSGRQGGGGLFF.

On this clonotype: A much larger clone is a single base away; this may be a read error. The rearrangement uses TRBV4-3 and TRBJ1-2, with 11 bases identical to TRBD1. J was trimmed by 3 bases and V by 0 bases; bases with no gene match: 3. The CDR3 has 16 residues. CDR1 and CDR2 (germline): LGHNA, YSLEER. The DNA of the CDR3 is TGCGCCAGCAGCCAAGAAACGGGACAGGGGGACTATGGCTACACCTTC. Translating it yields CASSQETGQGDYGYTF.

The chain has TRBV28 and TRBJ1-2, with 9 bases identical to TRBD1. J was trimmed by 4 bases and V by 2 bases; bases with no gene match: 2. The CDR3 extends over 14 amino acids. Per germline, CDR1 MDHEN and CDR2 SYDVKM. In nucleotides, the CDR3 is TGTGCCAGCAGTTTACCGGACAGGGGCTATGGCTACACCTTC. This sequence encodes CASSLPDRGYGYTF.

This clonotype was detected many times. The V call is TRBV12-3 or TRBV12-4, the J call TRBJ2-1, with D tentatively TRBD2 (5 bases). This CDR3 has 12 amino acids. V was pared by 5 bases and J by 7 bases, with 9 bases between. The CDR3 DNA reads TGTGCCAGCAGTCACACTAGGAATGAGCAGTTCTTC. Translating it yields CASSHTRNEQFF.

The V call is TRBV7-2, the J call TRBJ1-5, with D uncertain. CDR1 SGHTA and CDR2 FQGNSA come from the germline V gene. Trimming cost V 8 bases and J 7 bases, with 12 bases left between them. This CDR3 is built from 12 residues. The CDR3 region has the DNA TGTGCCAGCCGGGCCCCTGGGCAGCCCCAGCATTTT. Translation gives CASRAPGQPQHF.

Ten or more counts support this clonotype. V and J are TRBV3-1 and TRBJ2-5; 9 nucleotides agree with TRBD2. The CDR3 is 15 amino acids. Germline lookup yields CDR1 LGHDT and CDR2 YNNKEL (reference sequence). With V trimmed by 1 base and J by 6 bases, 6 bases remained unmatched. CDR3: CASSQGPLAGQTQYF. CDR3 nucleotides: TGTGCCAGCAGCCAAGGCCCTCTAGCGGGGCAGACCCAGTACTTC.

With regard to this clonotype: The CDR3 does not close with the conserved phenylalanine or tryptophan, likely indicating a read error. For the CDR3, the DNA is TGTGCCAGCAGCCAGCCGGGACAGCCTGGAAACACCATATATTCT. This translates into CASSQPGQPGNTIYS. The genes are TRBV12-3 or TRBV12-4 and TRBJ1-3, with 7 positions matching TRBD1. The CDR3 consists of 15 residues. The V gene end was trimmed by 6 bases and the J gene end by 2 bases; junction bases not matched to a gene: 7.